The text below deals with one TCR beta chain. The antigen is not known. These data belong to a study of blood T cells in healthy people across ages. At the level of the study: Per every two T cells, about one barcoded beta molecule was captured by template switching. Findings of the study overall: Higher diversity, along with more naive CD4+ cells, distinguished long-lived donors from aged donors.

This CDR3 spans 13 amino acids. V shed 3 bases and J shed 10 bases, with 19 bases lying between them. The V gene's germline CDR1 is DFQATT and CDR2 SNEGSKA (reference sequence). Primed by a sample-barcoded 5' primer and a J-beta primer mix, a second PCR proceeded for 7 to 11 cycles. Template switching added a 12-random-nucleotide identifier to every cDNA molecule. Using its own MiXCR run on the 5' RACE reads, TCRdb lists one record per CDR3 protein. The sample yields about 1.8 million distinct CDR3 sequences, less than 50% seen once. The chain combines TRBV20-1 with TRBJ2-7, with D perhaps TRBD1 (5 bases). This clonotype originated in a woman between 40 and 50 years old in good health. The sample consisted of blood. CDR3 nucleotide sequence: TGCAGTGCTAGTCGCCAGGGTGCAGAGATCCAGTACTTC. Its translation: CSASRQGAEIQYF.